This T cell receptor beta chain was captured in a study of immune cell composition in non-small cell lung cancer. Using immunoSEQ multiplex PCR, the repertoire was profiled, and TCRdb retains in-frame clones only, with some absent. The table has 11,000 to 15,000 clones, approximately 84% seen once. The germline CDR1 and CDR2 sequences are SQVTM and ANQGSEA. Trimming stripped 6 bases from V and 2 bases from J, with 20 bases between. The CDR3 totals 15 residues. This receptor was identified in a human donor with non-small cell lung cancer. V gene TRBV29-1 combines with J gene TRBJ2-7; weak D call: TRBD2 (5 bases). The sequenced sample was lung tumor tissue. CDR3 amino acids: CSVLLDYSGAYEQYF. The CDR3 nucleotides are TGCAGCGTCCTCCTCGACTACTCCGGGGCCTACGAGCAGTACTTC.